The source of this TCR beta chain is a study of T cell clonality in common variable immunodeficiency. Study-level points and caveats: CVID subjects shared fewer TCRbeta clones than healthy controls did. Reportedly, TCR beta sequences from common variable immunodeficiency showed fewer deletions and N-nucleotide insertions.

In germline, CDR1 is SGHVS, CDR2 FNYEAQ. The CDR3 extends over 13 amino acids. Sequencing used immunoSEQ multiplex PCR; TCRdb keeps in-frame clones, though not all of them. The sample yields tens of thousands of clones, without any singletons. Heparinized whole blood, 5 to 8 ml, came from each donor. A few counts support this clone. Its antigen is not known. The DNA ends 3 residues before the CDR3 does, and the rest of the CDR3 is filled in from the germline J gene. This clonotype was sampled from a person between 18 and 75 years old in good health. The rearrangement uses TRBV7-6 and TRBJ2-3, with D unclear. Sequencing was carried out using peripheral blood mononuclear cells. The sequenced part of the CDR3 DNA is TGTGCCAGCAGCTTATCTTCAGGTCAGCCG. Protein product: CASSLSSGQP. The CDR3 as a whole reads CASSLSSGQPQYF.